This T cell receptor (beta chain) is drawn from a study of CXCR3 chemokines and chemotherapy response in bladder cancer. This clonotype was counted at least ten times. The CDR3 covers 12 residues. V was shortened by 5 bases and J by 5 bases, with 9 bases between the two germline ends. Using its own MiXCR run on the PCR reads, TCRdb lists one record per CDR3 protein. The table lists 12,000 or so distinct CDR3 sequences, roughly 12% of them singletons. The sequence was obtained from a human donor with bladder cancer that did not respond to neoadjuvant chemotherapy. The chain joins TRBV12-3 or TRBV12-4 to TRBJ2-5, with D unresolved. The material was obtained from a patient whose treatment included neoadjuvant chemotherapy. The CDR3 loop reads CASSRAGETQYF. CDR3 sequence (DNA): TGTGCCAGCAGTAGGGCTGGGGAGACCCAGTACTTC.